Each of the 32 T cell receptor beta chains below was sequenced from the same sample in a study of beta chain features in type 1 diabetes. As every portion of the isolated RNA was reverse transcribed, the sequencing read expressed TCRB transcripts. Assay: immunoSEQ multiplex PCR; the TCRdb copy retains only in-frame clones and omits some. The repertoire holds roughly 150,000 clones, with 8.5% to 14% as singletons. The sample taken for sequencing was central memory CD4+ T cells from blood. The receptors were gathered from a young man in good health.

V is TRBV13 and J is TRBJ2-1, with a tentative D call TRBD2 (6 bases). Germline values: CDR1 PRHDT, CDR2 FYEKMQ (reference sequence). Trimming left V 5 bases short and J 1 base short, with 12 bases between. The CDR3 is 15 residues long. This CDR3 reads CASSPRRDSYNEQFF. CDR3 sequence (DNA): TGTGCCAGCAGCCCTAGGCGGGATTCCTACAATGAGCAGTTCTTC.

This clone has a count of ten or more. This chain joins TRBV7-2 and TRBJ2-5; D gene ambiguous. The germline V gene has CDR1 SGHTA and CDR2 FQGNSA. The CDR3 totals 16 residues. Trimming stripped 2 bases from V and 2 bases from J, with 15 bases between. In DNA form, the CDR3 reads TGTGCCAGCAGCTTATTTGCAGCGTCAATACAAGAGACCCAGTACTTC. This sequence encodes CASSLFAASIQETQYF.

V usage is TRBV11-3 and J usage is TRBJ2-1; D gene unclear. Germline CDR1 reads SGHNT; CDR2 reads YENEEA. The germline V and J ends were trimmed by 1 base and 7 bases, with 8 bases remaining between them. This CDR3 spans 13 amino acids. The CDR3 protein is CASSLGAVNEQFF. Written as DNA, the CDR3 is TGTGCCAGCAGCTTAGGGGCGGTGAATGAGCAGTTCTTC.

This clone appeared a few times. The CDR3 coding sequence is TGCGCCAGCAGCCAAGATCTTTCTCGGCCCCCCCGAGAACATGAGCAGTTCTTC. This sequence encodes CASSQDLSRPPREHEQFF. This sequence joins TRBV4-3 and TRBJ2-1; D gene unclear. The CDR3 extends over 18 amino acids. The V gene lost 0 bases and the J gene lost 8 bases, with 23 bases spanning the gap. CDR1 is LGHNA, CDR2 YSLEER, per germline.

The V gene is TRBV29-1, the J gene TRBJ2-7, with TRBD1 identical over 8 bases. Trimming took 7 bases from V and 2 from J; bases not matched to a gene: 4. CDR3 size: 12 residues. Germline V CDR1 and CDR2: SQVTM, ANQGSEA. This chain's CDR3 is CSGQTGAYEQYF. The DNA of the CDR3 is TGCAGCGGCCAGACAGGGGCCTACGAGCAGTACTTC.

This clone was counted a few times. The genes are TRBV9 and TRBJ1-5; TRBD1 might be the D (5 bases). The CDR3 contains 13 residues. Trimming took off 2 bases at V and 3 bases at J, with 6 bases between the two ends. CDR1 and CDR2 (germline): SGDLS, YYNGEE. In nucleotides, the CDR3 is TGTGCCAGCAGCGTCAGGGACAATCAGCCCCAGCATTTT. Its translation: CASSVRDNQPQHF.

This chain uses TRBV18 with TRBJ1-6; D is possibly TRBD1 (5 bases). This CDR3 region has 16 residues. Between the trimmed V and J ends, which lost 3 bases and 9 bases, there was a span of 18 bases. Germline-derived CDR1 and CDR2 are KGHSH and LQKENI. This CDR3 reads CASSPPRGRMGSPLHF. CDR3 in DNA: TGTGCCAGCTCACCCCCGAGGGGACGAATGGGTTCACCCCTCCACTTT.

This clone showed up just a few times. This chain connects TRBV7-2 to TRBJ2-7; D not certain. This CDR3 region has 15 residues. CDR1 and CDR2 from the germline V gene are SGHTA and FQGNSA. V lost 0 bases and J lost 4, with 13 bases in between. CDR3: CASSLAGQGGYEQYF. CDR3 in DNA: TGTGCCAGCAGCTTAGCGGGTCAAGGCGGATACGAGCAGTACTTC.

This clone has only a few counts. The chain joins TRBV11-2 to TRBJ2-5; possible D gene TRBD1, 5 bases. The CDR3 sequence is 16 residues long. Trimming stripped 5 bases from V and 1 base from J, with 17 bases between. Germline V gene sequence: CDR1 SGHAT, CDR2 FQNNGV. The CDR3 coding sequence is TGTGCCAGCAGCCAGGGCCGTCACAGAAGCCAAGAGACCCAGTACTTC. This codes for CASSQGRHRSQETQYF.

The V gene is TRBV7-2, the J gene TRBJ1-4, with no clear D. V dropped 1 base and J dropped 6 bases, with 3 bases sitting between them. The germline V gene encodes CDR1 SGHTA and CDR2 FQGNSA. This CDR3 spans 12 amino acids. DNA of the CDR3: TGTGCCAGCAGCTTAGTACATGAAAAACTGTTTTTT. Encoded protein: CASSLVHEKLFF.

The CDR3 loop reads CSVPVQSGQGPQYF. CDR3 sequence (DNA): TGCAGCGTCCCCGTTCAGAGCGGACAGGGGCCGCAGTATTTT. The chain carries TRBV29-1 and TRBJ2-3; the match to TRBD1 covers 9 bases. CDR3 length: 14 amino acids. With V trimmed by 6 bases and J by 10 bases, 14 bases remained unmatched. Germline CDR1 is SQVTM and CDR2 is ANQGSEA.

V is TRBV27 and J is TRBJ1-1; TRBD1 is a possible D gene (5 bases). In germline, CDR1 is MNHEY, CDR2 SMNVEV (reference sequence). Trimming left V 11 bases short and J 0 bases short, with 16 bases between. The CDR3 has 14 residues. The CDR3 region is CAAARVGMNTEAFF. The CDR3 bases are TGTGCCGCCGCCAGGGTCGGCATGAACACTGAAGCTTTCTTT.

V gene TRBV4-1 combines with J gene TRBJ2-1, with 8 positions matching TRBD2. With V trimmed by 4 bases and J by 5 bases, 4 bases remained unmatched. Per germline, CDR1 MGHRA and CDR2 YSYEKL. The CDR3 covers 14 residues. Written as DNA, the CDR3 is TGCGCCAGCAGCCCGGGGGGGGCCCACAATGAGCAGTTCTTC. It translates to CASSPGGAHNEQFF.

This clone was observed a few times. J is TRBJ1-1 and V is TRBV11-2; D remains unclear. The length of the CDR3 is 13 residues. Between the trimmed V and J ends, which lost 11 bases and 0 bases, there was a span of 13 bases. Germline assignment: CDR1 SGHAT and CDR2 FQNNGV. CDR3 region: CAAALNMNTEAFF. CDR3 in DNA: TGTGCCGCGGCCCTGAACATGAACACTGAAGCTTTCTTT.

V usage is TRBV28 and J usage is TRBJ2-4; D gene unclear. This CDR3 has 16 amino acids. Trimming removed 2 bases from V and 0 bases from J, with 11 bases in between. Germline values: CDR1 MDHEN, CDR2 SYDVKM. CDR3 sequence reads: CASSLLPTGAKNIQYF. The DNA of the CDR3 is TGTGCCAGCAGTTTACTCCCTACGGGAGCCAAAAACATTCAGTACTTC.

This clone has a handful of counts. The chain has TRBV9 and TRBJ1-2, with 7 bases fitting TRBD1. In germline, CDR1 is SGDLS, CDR2 YYNGEE. The CDR3 spans 13 residues. The V segment lost 5 bases and the J segment 3 bases; nucleotides outside the gene matches: 4. CDR3 sequence reads: CASSPGTDYGYTF. CDR3 DNA: TGTGCCAGCAGTCCCGGGACAGACTATGGCTACACCTTC.

The chain couples TRBV5-4 to TRBJ2-3; TRBD2 agrees at 9 bases. Looked up from germline, CDR1 is SGHNT and CDR2 is YYREEE (reference sequence). The CDR3 runs to 15 residues. The ends lost 3 bases at V and 3 bases at J; junction bases unmatched: 5. CDR3: CASSSFSGRTDTQYF. The CDR3 coding sequence is TGTGCCAGCAGCTCCTTTAGCGGGAGAACAGATACGCAGTATTTT.

The V and J genes are TRBV20-1 and TRBJ2-5; no definite D call. Germline-derived CDR1 and CDR2 are DFQATT and SNEGSKA (reference sequence). The ends were cut back, 4 bases at V and 5 bases at J, with 8 bases in the middle. The CDR3 loop spans 11 amino acids. This CDR3 reads CSANLGETQYF. For the CDR3, the DNA is TGCAGTGCTAACTTAGGGGAGACCCAGTACTTC.

This clone appeared a few times. Other DNA sequences in this sample translate to the same CDR3. V gene TRBV30 combines with J gene TRBJ2-3; D gene ambiguous. The V end lost 0 bases, the J end lost 4 bases, and 5 bases lay between the germline ends. This CDR3 contains 12 residues. Germline assignment: CDR1 GTSNPN and CDR2 SVGIG (reference sequence). CDR3 coding DNA: TGTGCCTGGAGTGTGACCGCAGATACGCAGTATTTT. Translation gives CAWSVTADTQYF.

The chain joins TRBV2 to TRBJ2-5, with 7 bases fitting TRBD1. Looked up from germline, CDR1 is SNHLY and CDR2 is FYNNEI. The CDR3 totals 18 residues. V lost 4 bases, J lost 5 bases, and 19 bases stayed unmatched. CDR3 sequence: CASSGEGQSILGSETQYF. The CDR3 coding sequence is TGTGCCAGCAGTGGAGAGGGACAGTCGATATTGGGGTCGGAGACCCAGTACTTC.

This clone was seen repeatedly, ten times or more. J is TRBJ1-5 and V is TRBV30, with unresolved D. The V gene's germline CDR1 is GTSNPN and CDR2 SVGIG (reference sequence). The CDR3 length is 13 residues. The V gene lost 3 bases and the J gene lost 0 bases, with 6 bases spanning the gap. The DNA for the CDR3 is TGTGCCTGGAGCAGGAATAGCAATCAGCCCCAGCATTTT. This gives the protein CAWSRNSNQPQHF.

The V call is TRBV5-6, the J call TRBJ2-1, with 9 positions matching TRBD2. CDR1 and CDR2 from the germline V gene are SGHDT and YYEEEE. V lost 0 bases to trimming and J lost 2 bases; unmatched junction nucleotides: 6. CDR3 length equals 17 residues. The chain's CDR3 is CASSLGGGRAPYNEQFF. The CDR3 DNA follows: TGTGCCAGCAGCTTGGGAGGCGGGAGGGCGCCCTACAATGAGCAGTTCTTC.

This clone was found once. The rearrangement links TRBV7-8 to TRBJ2-3; 9 nucleotides align to TRBD2. Trimming at V came to 3 bases and at J to 1 base, leaving 2 bases not matched to a gene. The CDR3 loop spans 15 amino acids. Germline assignment: CDR1 SGHVS and CDR2 FQNEAQ. Written as DNA, the CDR3 is TGTGCCAGCAGCTTTTCTAGCGGGGGCACAGATACGCAGTATTTT. As protein: CASSFSSGGTDTQYF.

Only a few counts were recorded for this clone. Other nucleotide sequences in the sample specify the same CDR3. V gene TRBV30 combines with J gene TRBJ1-5, with D unclear. CDR1 GTSNPN and CDR2 SVGIG come from the germline V gene (reference sequence). Deletions cut 0 bases from V and 4 bases from J, with 7 bases between. CDR3 length: 13 amino acids. The DNA for the CDR3 is TGTGCCTGGAGTGTACTCGGAAATCAGCCCCAGCATTTT. Residues: CAWSVLGNQPQHF.

The chain employs TRBV7-2 and TRBJ2-7; no definite D call. V lost 0 bases to trimming and J lost 4 bases, with 7 bases between them. There are 13 residues in the CDR3. Germline CDR1 and CDR2: SGHTA and FQGNSA. CDR3 sequence: CASSLAGFYEQYF. CDR3 nucleotide sequence: TGTGCCAGCAGCTTAGCGGGCTTTTACGAGCAGTACTTC.

The chain joins TRBV11-3 to TRBJ2-7; D possibly corresponds to TRBD1 (5 bases). V was cut by 1 base and J by 3 bases, with 7 bases left in between. Germline assignment: CDR1 SGHNT and CDR2 YENEEA. The CDR3 sequence is 13 residues long. CDR3 in DNA: TGTGCCAGCAGCTTAGCCAGGGACTACGAGCAGTACTTC. This sequence encodes CASSLARDYEQYF.

The chain joins TRBV7-9 to TRBJ2-7; 9 nucleotides agree with TRBD1. From germline, CDR1 is SEHNR and CDR2 FQNEAQ (reference sequence). This CDR3 comprises 15 residues. V lost 1 base and J lost 3; bases outside the gene matches: 4. DNA of the CDR3: TGTGCCAGCAGCTTAGGACAGGGGGGTGACTACGAGCAGTACTTC. Protein: CASSLGQGGDYEQYF.

The V gene is TRBV7-2, the J gene TRBJ1-2, with no clear D. Germline values: CDR1 SGHTA, CDR2 FQGNSA. V was trimmed by 4 bases and J by 4 bases, leaving 10 bases between them. The CDR3 is 13 amino acids. This chain's CDR3 is CASSSPGPYGYTF. The CDR3 DNA reads TGTGCCAGCAGCTCGCCGGGCCCCTATGGCTACACCTTC.

CDR3 loop: CASSIQVGPLHF. CDR3 sequence (DNA): TGTGCCAGTAGTATCCAGGTCGGGCCCCTCCACTTT. The chain combines TRBV19 with TRBJ1-6, with D uncertain. Germline-derived CDR1 and CDR2 are LNHDA and SQIVND (reference sequence). With 3 bases removed from V and 13 bases from J, the gap between germline ends came to 10 bases. The CDR3 spans 12 residues. Full variable domain (rest looked up from reference TRBV19 and TRBJ1-6): DGGITQSPKYLFRKEGQNVTLSCEQNLNHDAMYWYRQDPGQGLRLIYYSQIVNDFQKGDIAEGYSVSREKKESFPLTVTSAQKNPTAFYLCASSIQVGPLHFGNGTRLTVT.

V is TRBV7-9 and J is TRBJ1-3; 8 nucleotides match TRBD1. This CDR3 region has 15 residues. J was trimmed by 4 bases and V by 5 bases; bases with no gene match: 7. Germline V gene lookup returns CDR1 SEHNR and CDR2 FQNEAQ (reference sequence). The DNA for the CDR3 is TGTGCCAGCAGCCCCCAGGGGGCGCGAGGAAACACCATATATTTT. Translation gives CASSPQGARGNTIYF.

CDR3 loop: CASSRGTRNNEQFF. The DNA of the CDR3 is TGTGCCAGTAGTAGGGGGACACGGAACAATGAGCAGTTCTTC. V and J are TRBV19 and TRBJ2-1; perhaps TRBD1 as D (6 bases). The CDR3 has 14 residues. Germline CDR1 reads LNHDA; CDR2 reads SQIVND (reference sequence). The V end was cut by 4 bases, the J end by 5 bases, with 12 bases between.

This clone was seen only a few times. V usage is TRBV6-5 and J usage is TRBJ2-5; 7 nucleotides align to TRBD1. The germline V gene encodes CDR1 MNHEY and CDR2 SVGAGI. The CDR3 length is 13 residues. The ends lost 6 bases at V and 0 bases at J; junction bases unmatched: 1. Here the CDR3 DNA reads TGTGCCAGCAGGCAGGGGGACCAAGAGACCCAGTACTTC. As protein: CASRQGDQETQYF.